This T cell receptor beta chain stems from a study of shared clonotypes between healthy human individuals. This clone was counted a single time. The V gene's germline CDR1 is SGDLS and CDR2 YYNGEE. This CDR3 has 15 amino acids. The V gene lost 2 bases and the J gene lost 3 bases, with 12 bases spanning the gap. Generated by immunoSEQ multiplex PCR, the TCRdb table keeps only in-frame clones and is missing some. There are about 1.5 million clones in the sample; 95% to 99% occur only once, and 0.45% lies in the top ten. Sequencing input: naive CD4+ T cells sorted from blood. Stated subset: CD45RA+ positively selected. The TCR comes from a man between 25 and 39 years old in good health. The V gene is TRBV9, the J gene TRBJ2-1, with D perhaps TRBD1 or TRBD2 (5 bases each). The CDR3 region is CASSVGTGIYNEQFF. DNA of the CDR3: TGTGCCAGCAGCGTGGGGACGGGGATCTACAATGAGCAGTTCTTC.